The present T cell receptor (beta chain) was sequenced within a study of T cells after posttransplantation cyclophosphamide. Libraries were prepared by immunoSEQ multiplex PCR; TCRdb keeps only in-frame clonotypes and omits some of them. The sample lists more than 35,000 clones, none appearing once, the ten largest making up 2% to 3%. This clone was picked up many times. This clonotype originated in a man between 50 and 59 years old in good health, CMV-negative, and a related stem cell transplant donor. The sequenced material came from PBMCs.

The CDR3 is CASSFGTNTEAFF. Written as DNA, the CDR3 is TGCGCCAGCAGCTTCGGGACAAACACTGAAGCTTTCTTT. J is TRBJ1-1 and V is TRBV5-1, with a tentative D call TRBD1 (6 bases). Trimming shortened V by 2 bases and J by 2 bases, and 7 bases separated the two germline ends. Germline values: CDR1 SGHRS, CDR2 YFSETQ. CDR3 length: 13 amino acids. The full variable domain, in which reference TRBV5-1 and TRBJ1-1 provide the parts outside the CDR3, is KAGVTQTPRYLIKTRGQQVTLSCSPISGHRSVSWYQQTPGQGLQFLFEYFSETQRNKGNFPGRFSGRQFSNSRSEMNVSTLELGDSALYLCASSFGTNTEAFFGQGTRLTVV.